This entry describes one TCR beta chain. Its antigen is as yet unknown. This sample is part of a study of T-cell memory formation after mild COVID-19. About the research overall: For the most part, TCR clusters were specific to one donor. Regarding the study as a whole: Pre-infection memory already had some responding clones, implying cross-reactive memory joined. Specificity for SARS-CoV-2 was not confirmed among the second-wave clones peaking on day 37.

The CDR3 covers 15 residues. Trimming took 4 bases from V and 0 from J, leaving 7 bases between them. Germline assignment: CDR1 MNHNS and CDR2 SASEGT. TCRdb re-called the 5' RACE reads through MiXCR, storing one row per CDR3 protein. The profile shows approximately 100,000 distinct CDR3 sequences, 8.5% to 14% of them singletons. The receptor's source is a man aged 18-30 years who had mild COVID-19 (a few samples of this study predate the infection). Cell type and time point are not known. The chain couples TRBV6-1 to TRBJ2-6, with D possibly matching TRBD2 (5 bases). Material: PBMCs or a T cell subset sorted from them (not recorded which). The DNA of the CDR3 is TGTGCCAGCAGTGGGACTCTCTCTGGGGCCAACGTCCTGACTTTC. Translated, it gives CASSGTLSGANVLTF.